The entry that follows covers one TCR beta chain sequence. The CDR3 contains 14 residues. With 0 bases removed from V and 2 bases from J, the gap between germline ends came to 8 bases. Germline V gene data show CDR1 as SGHKS and CDR2 as YYEKEE (reference sequence). The data stem from a study of blood T cell repertoires in COVID-19. Background on the study: Samples taken during acute and convalescent COVID-19 were collected in the United States, Italy and Spain. PBMCs, B-cell-depleted T cells, or T cells provided the cDNA or gDNA that made up the material.

The assay was immunoSEQ multiplex PCR, and TCRdb's table has in-frame clones only and misses some. This sample carries more than 200,000 clones, over 65% of them seen once, and the ten largest clones take about 2.5%. This chain joins TRBV5-5 and TRBJ1-1; unclear D gene. Material for sequencing was peripheral blood. The TCR was taken from a woman aged 70-85 years with active or convalescent COVID-19. The CDR3 sequence is CASSLAWSNTEAFF. The DNA of the CDR3 is TGTGCCAGCAGCTTGGCCTGGAGCAACACTGAAGCTTTCTTT.